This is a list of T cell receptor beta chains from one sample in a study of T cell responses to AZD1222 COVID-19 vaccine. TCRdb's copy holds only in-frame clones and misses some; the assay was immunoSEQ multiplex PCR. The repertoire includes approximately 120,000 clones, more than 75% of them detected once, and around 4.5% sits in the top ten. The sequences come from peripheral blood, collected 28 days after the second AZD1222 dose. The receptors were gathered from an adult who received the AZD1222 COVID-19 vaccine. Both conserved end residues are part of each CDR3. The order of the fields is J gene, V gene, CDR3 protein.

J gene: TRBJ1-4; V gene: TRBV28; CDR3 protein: CASSLFGDSEKLFF
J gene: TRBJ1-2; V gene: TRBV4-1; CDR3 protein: CASSQDRVTGGYTF
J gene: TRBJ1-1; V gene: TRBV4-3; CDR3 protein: CASSQDRRTFEAFF
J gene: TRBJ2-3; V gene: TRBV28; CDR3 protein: CASSPILEGDTQYF
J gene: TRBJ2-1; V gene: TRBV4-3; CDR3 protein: CASSQDSVLAVYNEQFF
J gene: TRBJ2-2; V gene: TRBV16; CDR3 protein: CASSQVGDTGELFF
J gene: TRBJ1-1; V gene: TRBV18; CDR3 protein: CASSPREGAGAFF
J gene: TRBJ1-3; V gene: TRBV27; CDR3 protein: CASRPQMGNTIYF
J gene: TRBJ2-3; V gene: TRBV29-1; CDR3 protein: CSVRKRGTEDTQYF
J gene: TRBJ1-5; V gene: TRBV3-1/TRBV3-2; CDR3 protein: CASSQDRTETDSNQPQHF